Shown below are 5 T cell receptor beta chains from a single sample sequenced in a study of T cells in Graves' hyperthyroidism and ophthalmopathy. Using RNA transcripts as the source, TCR beta CDR3 regions were amplified. HTBI primers were used for first-round RT-PCR of the TCR CDR3. TCRdb reprocessed the multiplex PCR reads via MiXCR and lists one record per CDR3 protein. Seen here are about 540,000 distinct CDR3 sequences, just over 45% observed once, and the top ten hold around 7.7%. The sequenced sample consisted of peripheral blood or thyroid tissue (not recorded which). These receptors were collected from a woman younger than 30 with Graves' hyperthyroidism.

With regard to this clonotype: The junction and the germline gene differ at one end; a read error may be behind it. The chain links TRBV7-2 to TRBJ2-7, with TRBD2 identical over 7 bases. From germline, CDR1 is SGHTA and CDR2 FQGNSA. This CDR3 is 14 amino acids long. As DNA, the CDR3 is TGCGCCAGCAGCCAAGCGGGAACTTTCTACGAGCAGTACTTC. This sequence encodes CASSQAGTFYEQYF.

The chain has TRBV15 and TRBJ2-1; D is possibly TRBD1 or TRBD2 (6 bases each). The germline V and J ends were trimmed by 1 base and 9 bases, with 13 bases remaining between them. CDR1 and CDR2 from the germline V gene are LNHNV and YYDKDF (reference sequence). There are 14 residues in the CDR3. CDR3 in amino acids: CATSRGNREVEQFF. The DNA for the CDR3 is TGTGCCACCAGCAGAGGGAACAGGGAGGTTGAGCAGTTCTTC.

This clonotype was detected once. A much larger clone lies one base from this, so it may be a read error. This rearrangement joins TRBV6-5 to TRBJ2-5, with 8 bases matching TRBD2. Per germline, CDR1 MNHEY and CDR2 SVGAGI. The CDR3 contains 15 residues. This CDR3 reads CASSYFGLAGETQCF. The DNA of the CDR3 is TGTGCCAGCAGTTACTTCGGACTAGCTGGAGAGACCCAGTGCTTC.

The chain is built from TRBV20-1 and TRBJ2-7; no firm D call. V shed 0 bases and J shed 4 bases, with 4 bases lying between them. The length of the CDR3 is 11 residues. Looked up from germline, CDR1 is DFQATT and CDR2 is SNEGSKA (reference sequence). CDR3 amino acids: CSARDQYEQYF. DNA of the CDR3: TGCAGTGCTAGAGACCAGTACGAGCAGTACTTC.

This clonotype was seen ten or more times. J is TRBJ2-7 and V is TRBV24-1, with 9 nucleotides matching TRBD1. From germline, CDR1 is KGHDR and CDR2 SFDVKD. CDR3 length: 15 residues. After removal of 4 bases from V and 3 bases from J, the junction contained 6 bases not matched to a gene. The CDR3 here is CATSERTGVHYEQYF. The CDR3, as DNA: TGTGCCACCAGTGAAAGGACAGGGGTTCACTACGAGCAGTACTTC.